The text below deals with one T cell receptor (beta chain). The antigen is not known. Single viable CD3+CD4+CD8-CD45RO+ cells were sorted as the memory CD4+ T cells. Positive selection with CD4 microbeads enriched total CD4+ T cells. The ends were cut back, 8 bases at V and 0 bases at J, with 9 bases in the middle. Germline loops: CDR1 SEHNR, CDR2 FQNEAQ (reference sequence). The CDR3 runs to 13 residues. Here immunoSEQ multiplex PCR was the method, and the copy in TCRdb shows in-frame clones only, minus some. This table has approximately 50,000 clones, around 82% appearing once. The source of the sample is a study of memory CD4+ T cells and cytomegalovirus serostatus. Across the whole study: Donors were healthy Belgian adults, 8 to 10 CMV seropositive and around 24 seronegative.

Points from the study as a whole: CMV serostatus prediction reached median AUC approximately 0.96, or 0.89 with US-trained model. Each of 67 CMV-associated TCRbeta sequences occurred in one to five individuals.

The chain recombines TRBV7-9 with TRBJ2-3, with a tentative D call TRBD2 (5 bases). Sequenced material: memory CD4+ T cells from blood. The receptor was isolated from an adult in good health and CMV-seronegative. CDR3 residues: CASVRGSTDTQYF. As DNA, the CDR3 is TGTGCCAGCGTTCGGGGTAGCACAGATACGCAGTATTTT.